The TCR beta chain described here comes from a study of shared clonotypes between healthy human individuals. Germline V gene data show CDR1 as SGHVS and CDR2 as FQNEAQ. V gave up 2 bases and J gave up 3 bases; unmatched junction bases: 1. The CDR3 sequence is 15 residues long. Only in-frame clones appear in the TCRdb table, and some are missing; sequencing was by immunoSEQ multiplex PCR. The table lists 1,400,000 or so clones, around 98.5% of them singletons. The chain links TRBV7-8 to TRBJ1-4; 9 bases map to TRBD1. Sequencing used naive CD4+ T cells sorted from blood. Subset meaning: CD45RA+ positively selected. The TCR was taken from a man aged 25-45 years in good health. DNA for the CDR3: TGTGCCAGCAGCTTACGGGACAGGGCTAATGAAAAACTGTTTTTT. Protein sequence: CASSLRDRANEKLFF. Together with reference TRBV7-8 and TRBJ1-4, the CDR3 gives the full variable domain: GAGVSQSPRYKVAKRGQDVALRCDPISGHVSLFWYQQALGQGPEFLTYFQNEAQLDKSGLPSDRFFAERPEGSVSTLKIQRTQQEDSAVYLCASSLRDRANEKLFFGSGTQLSVL.